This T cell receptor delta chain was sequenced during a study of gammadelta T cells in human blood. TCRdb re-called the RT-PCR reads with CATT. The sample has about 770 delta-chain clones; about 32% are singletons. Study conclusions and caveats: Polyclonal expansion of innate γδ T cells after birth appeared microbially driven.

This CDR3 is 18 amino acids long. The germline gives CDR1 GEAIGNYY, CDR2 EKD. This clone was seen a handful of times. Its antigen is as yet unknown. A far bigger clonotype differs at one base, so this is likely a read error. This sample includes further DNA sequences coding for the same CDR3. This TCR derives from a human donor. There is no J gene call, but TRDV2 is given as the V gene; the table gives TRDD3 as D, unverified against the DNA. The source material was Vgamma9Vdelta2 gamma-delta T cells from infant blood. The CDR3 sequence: CACDTVGTSSWDTRQMFF. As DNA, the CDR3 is TGTGCCTGTGACACCGTGGGGACTAGCTCCTGGGACACCCGACAGATGTTTTTT.